This T cell receptor beta chain was found in a study of blood T cell repertoires in COVID-19. Germline lookup yields CDR1 SGHKS and CDR2 YYEKEE (reference sequence). The V end was cut by 4 bases, the J end by 1 base, with 12 bases between. The CDR3 is 15 residues long. In the original workflow: Using reference gene primer amplification, nucleated cell counts were estimated. Produced via immunoSEQ multiplex PCR; TCRdb's table is partial and in-frame only. Clonal size and the V and J genes are those of that table, whereas D and trimming came from the DNA. The data hold about 300,000 clones, with roughly 86% observed a single time. This clone has just one count.

This receptor was taken from a woman aged 50 to 65 with acute or convalescent COVID-19. The rearrangement uses TRBV5-5 and TRBJ1-5, with D maybe TRBD1 (6 bases). Sequencing was done on a sample of peripheral blood. CDR3 nucleotides: TGTGCCAGCAGCCCGTCAGGGGCCAGCAATCAGCCCCAGCATTTT. This sequence encodes CASSPSGASNQPQHF.